This T cell receptor beta chain is from a study of blood T cell repertoires in COVID-19. Some clones are missing from TCRdb's copy, which holds only in-frame ones; the method was immunoSEQ multiplex PCR. The data contain 200,000 to 250,000 clones, roughly nine tenths of them seen just once; the ten biggest clones take up approximately 10%. Only a few counts were recorded for this clone. The specimen sequenced was PBMCs or T cells enriched from blood (not recorded which). The sequence derives from a man in his thirties or forties who had recovered from COVID-19.

In nucleotides, the CDR3 is TGTGCCGAACAGGGTCCAGCCGGGGCCAACGTCCTGACTTTC. It specifies CAEQGPAGANVLTF. This chain uses TRBV30 with TRBJ2-6; D perhaps matches TRBD1 (6 bases). Trimming cost V 8 bases and J 4 bases, with 15 bases left between them. Per germline, CDR1 GTSNPN and CDR2 SVGIG (reference sequence). The CDR3 totals 14 residues. The full variable domain, in which reference TRBV30 and TRBJ2-6 provide the parts outside the CDR3, is SQTIHQWPATLVQPVGSPLSLECTVEGTSNPNLYWYRQAAGRGLQLLFYSVGIGQISSEVPQNLSASRPQDRQFILSSKKLLLSDSGFYLCAEQGPAGANVLTFGAGSRLTVL.